The clone carrying this T cell receptor (beta chain) was counted only a few times. Germline and junction disagree at one end, which may indicate a read error. This record comes from a study of blood T cells in healthy people across ages. Next came a second PCR, run for 7 to 11 cycles, which used a sample-barcoded 5' primer along with a J-beta primer mix. Tagging of each cDNA molecule was performed by a template-switch adaptor with 12 random nucleotides. Any given sample supplied a minimum of 2.5 million CDR3-containing paired-end reads. TCRdb re-called the 5' RACE reads with MiXCR, one entry per CDR3 protein. The repertoire holds 850,000 to 1,100,000 distinct CDR3 sequences, around two fifths seen once, with 13% in the top ten. Donation came from healthy Caucasian individuals in Russia who were aged roughly 6 to 95. The receptor's source is a man younger than 35 in good health. The source material was blood.

This chain's CDR3 is CSALGNGYTF. As DNA, the CDR3 is TGCAGTGCCCTGGGGAATGGTTACACCTTC. The V and J genes are TRBV20-1 and TRBJ1-2; D uncertain. CDR3 length equals 10 residues. CDR1 and CDR2 from the germline V gene are DFQATT and SNEGSKA (reference sequence).